This TCR beta chain was retrieved from a study of T cell repertoires in cytomegalovirus infection. For the study at large: CMV epitopes, recently identified HLA-C-restricted and well-studied HLA-B-restricted, were used. Signatures in public TCR beta sequences pointed to both CMV infection and matching HLA type.

This clonotype has more than one count but fewer than ten. Its target is unknown. V lost 2 bases, J lost 4 bases, and 25 bases lay in between. The CDR3 is made up of 19 amino acids. CDR1 is SGHVS, CDR2 FNYEAQ, per germline. TCRdb reprocessed the reads via MiXCR and lists one record per CDR3 protein. This repertoire shows around 100,000 distinct CDR3 sequences, 30% found once; its top ten account for approximately 41%. General study points: HLA-C-restricted CMV-specific TCR beta clonotypes prevailed in the ex vivo response.

Specimen: CD8+ T cells from cultured PBMCs, collected from culture after CMV antigen stimulation. The chain is built from TRBV7-6 and TRBJ2-3; perhaps TRBD2 as D (5 bases). The TCR was taken from a human donor in good health (CMV status not recorded). Some clones in this sample may be carry-over from other donors' samples. CDR3 nucleotides: TGTGCCAGCAGCTTATCCTCCCTTGGGAGTCTTGGGCCGGCAGATACGCAGTATTTT. Protein: CASSLSSLGSLGPADTQYF. The complete variable domain, with remaining parts taken from reference TRBV7-6 and TRBJ2-3, reads GAGVSQSPRYKVTKRGQDVALRCDPISGHVSLYWYRQALGQGPEFLTYFNYEAQQDKSGLPNDRFSAERPEGSISTLTIQRTEQRDSAMYRCASSLSSLGSLGPADTQYFGPGTRLTVL.